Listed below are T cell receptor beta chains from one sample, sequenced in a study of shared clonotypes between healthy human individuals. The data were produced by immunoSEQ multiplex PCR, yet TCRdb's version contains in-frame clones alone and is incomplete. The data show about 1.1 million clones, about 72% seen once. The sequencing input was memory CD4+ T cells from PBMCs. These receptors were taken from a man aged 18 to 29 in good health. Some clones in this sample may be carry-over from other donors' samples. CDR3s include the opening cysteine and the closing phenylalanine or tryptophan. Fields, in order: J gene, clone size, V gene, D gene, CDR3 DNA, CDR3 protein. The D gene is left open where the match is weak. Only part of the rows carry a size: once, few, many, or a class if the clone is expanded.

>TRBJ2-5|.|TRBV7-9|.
TGTGCCAGCAGCTTTTTTAGCGATCAAGAGACCCAGTACTTC
CASSFFSDQETQYF
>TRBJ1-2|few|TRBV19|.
TGTGCCAGTAGTATAGATCGCCAGTATGGCTACACCTTC
CASSIDRQYGYTF
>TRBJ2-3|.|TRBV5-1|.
TGCGCCAGCAGCCCAGTGGCGGGCACAGATACGCAGTATTTT
CASSPVAGTDTQYF
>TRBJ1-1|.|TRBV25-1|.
TGTGCCAGCAAGGGCCCTAGGGGCACTGAAGCTTTCTTT
CASKGPRGTEAFF
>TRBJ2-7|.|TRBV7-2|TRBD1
TGTGCCAGCAAAGCCGGGGGGACAGGGGTCTACGAGCAGTACTTC
CASKAGGTGVYEQYF
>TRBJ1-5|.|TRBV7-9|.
TGTGCCAGCAGCTTCGACGGGAATCAGCCCCAGCATTTT
CASSFDGNQPQHF
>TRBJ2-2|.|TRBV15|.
TGTGCCACCAGCAGAGATCCTAGCGTGGCCACCGGGGAGCTGTTTTTT
CATSRDPSVATGELFF
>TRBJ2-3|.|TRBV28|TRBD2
TGTGCCAGCAGTTTATATACCCCGGGGGTAGCGGGAGGCACAGATACGCAGTATTTT
CASSLYTPGVAGGTDTQYF
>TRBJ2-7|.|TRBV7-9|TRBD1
TGCGCCAGCAGCCAAGAAAGGGGGCCGTCCTACGAGCAGTACTTC
CASSQERGPSYEQYF
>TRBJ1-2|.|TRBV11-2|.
TGTGCCAGCAGCTATGCGGGGGCGGGCGGCGGCTACACCTTC
CASSYAGAGGGYTF
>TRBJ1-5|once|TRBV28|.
TGTGCCAGCAGTTACCGTTTGGGTCATAGCAATCAGCCCCAGCATTTT
CASSYRLGHSNQPQHF
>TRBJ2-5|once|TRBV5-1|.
TGCGCCAGCAGCTTATTAGGTCAAACCCACGAGACCCAGTACTTC
CASSLLGQTHETQYF
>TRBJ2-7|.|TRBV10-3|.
TGTGCCATCAGTGATCATTTGGGGCAGGGGTCCTACGAGCAGTACTTC
CAISDHLGQGSYEQYF
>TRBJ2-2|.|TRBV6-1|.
TGTGCCAGCAGTGAAGGACGGGCGAACACCGGGGAGCTGTTTTTT
CASSEGRANTGELFF
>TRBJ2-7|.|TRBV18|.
TGTGCCAGCTCACCCGCCAGCTCCTACGAGCAGTACTTC
CASSPASSYEQYF
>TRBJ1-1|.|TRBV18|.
TGTGCCAGCTCACAAAACTCGAACACTGAAGCTTTCTTT
CASSQNSNTEAFF
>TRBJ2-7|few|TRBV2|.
TGTGCCAGTGAAGGACCGAGCTCCTACGAGCAGTACTTC
CASEGPSSYEQYF
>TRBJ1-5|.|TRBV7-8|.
TGTGCCAGCAGCCCAGACAGACGCAATCAGCCCCAGCATTTT
CASSPDRRNQPQHF
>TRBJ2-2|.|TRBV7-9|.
TGTGCCAGCGAGACTCGTCGCAACGGGGAGCTGTTTTTT
CASETRRNGELFF
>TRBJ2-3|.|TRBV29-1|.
TGCAGCGCAAAGGTAGCAGATACGCAGTATTTT
CSAKVADTQYF
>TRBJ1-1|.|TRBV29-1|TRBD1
TGCAGCGTTATACTGGACAGGGACGAAGCTTTCTTT
CSVILDRDEAFF
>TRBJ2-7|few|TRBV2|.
TGTGCCAGCAGTGAAATATACGAGCAGTACTTC
CASSEIYEQYF
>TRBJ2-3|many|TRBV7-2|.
TGTGCCAGCAGCTTAGCGCCGGGGAGCACAGATACGCAGTATTTT
CASSLAPGSTDTQYF
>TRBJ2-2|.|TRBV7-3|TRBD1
TGTGCCAGCAGCTCCGGACAGGGCCGGGGCGGGGAGCTGTTTTTT
CASSSGQGRGGELFF
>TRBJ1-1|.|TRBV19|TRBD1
TGTGCCAGTAGTATTTTGGCAGGGGGCGGCCCCGCTGAAGCTTTCTTT
CASSILAGGGPAEAFF
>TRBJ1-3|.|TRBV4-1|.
TGCGCCAGCAGCCAAGGGGGCGGAAGGAACTCTGGAAACACCATATATTTT
CASSQGGGRNSGNTIYF
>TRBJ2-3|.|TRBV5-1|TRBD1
TGCGCCAGCAGCCAGTACGGACAGGGGGGCACAGATACGCAGTATTTT
CASSQYGQGGTDTQYF
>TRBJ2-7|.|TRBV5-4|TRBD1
TGTGCCAGCAGTTCCTCCCCGGACAGGGCCGACCTGGCGGAGCAGTACTTC
CASSSSPDRADLAEQYF
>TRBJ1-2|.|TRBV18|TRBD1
TGTGCCAGCTCACGACAGGGAGGCGGCTACACCTTC
CASSRQGGGYTF
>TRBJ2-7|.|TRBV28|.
TGTGCCAGCAGCTCCCCGGCCATTGGCGCCTACGAGCAGTACTTC
CASSSPAIGAYEQYF
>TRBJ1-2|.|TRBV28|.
TGTGCCAGCGGTCGGGGTTCTAACTATGGCTACACCTTC
CASGRGSNYGYTF
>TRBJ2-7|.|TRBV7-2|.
TGTGCCAGCAGCTTAGCCGTCGGGGGCCAGCAGTACTTC
CASSLAVGGQQYF
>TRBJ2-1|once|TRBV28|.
TGTGCCAGCAGTTTATCTCGGGGCGGGGCAGATGAGCAGTTCTTC
CASSLSRGGADEQFF
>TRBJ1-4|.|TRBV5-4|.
TGTGCCAGCAGCTCTGAGGGACGGAATGAAAAACTGTTTTTT
CASSSEGRNEKLFF
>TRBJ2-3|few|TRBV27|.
TGTGCCAGCAGTTTGGGGTTCTCGGACACAGATACGCAGTATTTT
CASSLGFSDTDTQYF
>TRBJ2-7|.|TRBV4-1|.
TGCGCCAGCAGCCAAAAAACGACAGGCCAGGGAGGAGAGCAGTACTTC
CASSQKTTGQGGEQYF
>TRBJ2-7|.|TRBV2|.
TGTGCCAGCAGTAGATACGGGGCATCTGCCTACGAGCAGTACTTC
CASSRYGASAYEQYF
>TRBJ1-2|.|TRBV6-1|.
TGTGCCAGCAGTGCGGACCAGGGAGGTGGCTACACCTTC
CASSADQGGGYTF
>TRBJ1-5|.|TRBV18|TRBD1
TGTGCCAGCTCACCCCAACAGGGGGCTGGTCAGCCCCAGCATTTT
CASSPQQGAGQPQHF
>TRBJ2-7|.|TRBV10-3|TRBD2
TGTGCCATCAGTGGACCTAGCGGGAGCTCCTACGAGCAGTACTTC
CAISGPSGSSYEQYF